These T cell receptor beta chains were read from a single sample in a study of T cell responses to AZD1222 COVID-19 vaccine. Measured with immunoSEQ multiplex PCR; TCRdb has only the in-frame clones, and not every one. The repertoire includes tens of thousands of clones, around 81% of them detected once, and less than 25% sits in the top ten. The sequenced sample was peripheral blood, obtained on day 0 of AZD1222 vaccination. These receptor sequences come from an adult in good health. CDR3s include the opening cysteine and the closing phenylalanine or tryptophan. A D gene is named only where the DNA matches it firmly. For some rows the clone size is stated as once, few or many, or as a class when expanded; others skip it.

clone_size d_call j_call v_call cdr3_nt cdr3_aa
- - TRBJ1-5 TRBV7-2 TGTGCCAGCAGCTTAGGGGGGGTTAGCAATCAGCCCCAGCATTTT CASSLGGVSNQPQHF
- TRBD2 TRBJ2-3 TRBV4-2 TGTGCCAGCAGCCAAGGTACAACTAGCGGGGGGTTCGCAGATACGCAGTATTTT CASSQGTTSGGFADTQYF
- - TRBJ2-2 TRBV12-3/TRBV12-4 TGTGCCAGCAGTTTAGGGGCGGGCGGGGAGCTGTTTTTT CASSLGAGGELFF
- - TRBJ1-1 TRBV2 TGTGCCACCCAAAAAGACTCGAACACTGAAGCTTTCTTT CATQKDSNTEAFF
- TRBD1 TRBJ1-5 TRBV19 TGTGCCAGTAGTATAGTTCCAGGGGGCTATCAGCCCCAGCATTTT CASSIVPGGYQPQHF
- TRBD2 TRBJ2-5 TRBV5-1 TGCGCCAGCAGCTTGGACAGCGGGGGGTCCAAGACCCAGTACTTC CASSLDSGGSKTQYF
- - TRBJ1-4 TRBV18 TGTGCCAGCTCACCACCTGGGCGGGCTAATGAAAAACTGTTTTTT CASSPPGRANEKLFF
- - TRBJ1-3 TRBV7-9 TGTGCCAGCAGCCCACCCAGCAGAACTAGAAACACCATATATTTT CASSPPSRTRNTIYF
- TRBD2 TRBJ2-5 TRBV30 TGTGCCTGGAGCGCCGGGCTAGCGGGAGAGGCCCAGTACTTC CAWSAGLAGEAQYF
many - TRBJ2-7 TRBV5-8 TGTGCCAGCAGCCCCCGAAATAAGGGGCCGTACTTC CASSPRNKGPYF
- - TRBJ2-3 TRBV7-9 TGTGCCAGCAGCTTAGTGGAAACAGATACGCAGTATTTT CASSLVETDTQYF
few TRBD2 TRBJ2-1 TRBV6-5 TGTGCCAGCAGTTACCGAAGCGGGGTCTCCTACAATGAGCAGTTCTTC CASSYRSGVSYNEQFF
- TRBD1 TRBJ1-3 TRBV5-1 TGCGCCAGCAGCCGCAGGACAGGAGAAGGAAACACCATATATTTT CASSRRTGEGNTIYF
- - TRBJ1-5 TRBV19 TGTGCCAGTAGTATGGAGTATAGCAATCAGCCCCAGCATTTT CASSMEYSNQPQHF
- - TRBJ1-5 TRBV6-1 TGTGCCAGCAGTGACGCCTTCAATCAGCCCCAGCATTTT CASSDAFNQPQHF
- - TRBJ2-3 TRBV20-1 TGCAGTGCTAGTCTCCGGGCTCACACAGATACGCAGTATTTT CSASLRAHTDTQYF
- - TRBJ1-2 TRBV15 TGTGCCACCAGCAGGGGGGAGAACTATGGCTACACCTTC CATSRGENYGYTF
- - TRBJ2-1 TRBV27 TGTGCCAGCAGTTATTCGGGTTGGGGGGATGAGCAGTTCTTC CASSYSGWGDEQFF
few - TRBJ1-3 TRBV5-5 TGTGCCAGCAGCTTGAGTGTAGCTTCTGGAAACACCATATATTTT CASSLSVASGNTIYF
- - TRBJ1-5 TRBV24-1 TGTGCCACCGGCGTAGCCGGAGGGACTGGGGGTCTGGAGGGAAGCAATCAGCCCCAGCATTTT CATGVAGGTGGLEGSNQPQHF
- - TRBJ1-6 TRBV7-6 TGTGCCAGCAGCCCCTCGGGAGTTGGCTCACCCCTCCACTTT CASSPSGVGSPLHF
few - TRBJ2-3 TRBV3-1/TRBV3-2 TGTGCCAGCAGCCAGCCGGGATTCACAGATACGCAGTATTTT CASSQPGFTDTQYF
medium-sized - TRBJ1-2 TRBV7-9 TGTGCCAGCAGCCGCCTGACAGAGATCTATGGCTACACCTTC CASSRLTEIYGYTF
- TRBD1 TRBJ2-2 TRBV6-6 TGTGCCAGCAGTTACGAGGACAGGGTGGGCACCGGGGAGCTGTTTTTT CASSYEDRVGTGELFF
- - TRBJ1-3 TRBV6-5 TGTGCCAGCAGCGCCTCGACGGTCTCTGGAAACACCATATATTTT CASSASTVSGNTIYF
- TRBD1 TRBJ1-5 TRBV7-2 TGTGCCAGCAGCCCACAGGGGAATCAGCCCCAGCATTTT CASSPQGNQPQHF
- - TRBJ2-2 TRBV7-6 TGTGCCAGCAGCCCATTAATTGGTCTCAACACCGGGGAGCTGTTTTTT CASSPLIGLNTGELFF
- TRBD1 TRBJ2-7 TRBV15 TGTGCCACCAGCAGAGATAGACAGGGGGACGAGCAGTACTTC CATSRDRQGDEQYF
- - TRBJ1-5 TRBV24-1 TGTGCCACCAGTGATTCGGGGTTCAATCAGCCCCAGCATTTT CATSDSGFNQPQHF
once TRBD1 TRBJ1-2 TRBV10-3 TGTGCCATCAGTGCTGGGACAGGGGAAAATGGCTACACCTTC CAISAGTGENGYTF
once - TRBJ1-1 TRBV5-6 TGTGCCAGCAGCTTGCTGAACACTGAAGCTTTCTTT CASSLLNTEAFF
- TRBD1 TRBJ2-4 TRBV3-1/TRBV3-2 TGTGCCAGCAGCCACGGGGACAGGGGGGCAAAAAACATTCAGTACTTC CASSHGDRGAKNIQYF
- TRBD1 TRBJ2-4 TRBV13 TGTGCCAGCAGCTACGACAGGGGGCGAGTTGGGCAGTACTTC CASSYDRGRVGQYF
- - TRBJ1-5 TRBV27 TGTGCCAGCAGCGGGACACGGAATCAGCCCCAGCATTTT CASSGTRNQPQHF
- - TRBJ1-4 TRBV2 TGTGCCAGCAGTGAAGCTAGTGTTGAAGGGGAAAAACTGTTTTTT CASSEASVEGEKLFF
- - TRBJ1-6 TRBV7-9 TGTGCCAGCAGCATCAGGGAAGATTCACCCCTCCACTTT CASSIREDSPLHF
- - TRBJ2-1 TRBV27 TGTGCCAGCAGCCCTCTCGTGGTGGAGCTCGGCGATGAGCAGTTCTTC CASSPLVVELGDEQFF
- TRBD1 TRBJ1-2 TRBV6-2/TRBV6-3 TGTGCCAGCAGTCAGACAGGGCGAGGCTATGGCTACACCTTC CASSQTGRGYGYTF